Listed below are T cell receptor beta chains from one sample, sequenced in a study of cytomegalovirus exposure and HLA in healthy donors. Sequencing was performed with immunoSEQ multiplex PCR; in TCRdb, only in-frame clones are kept and a portion is missing. The sample has over 150,000 clones, about four fifths seen once; the top ten hold around 5%. The sequencing sample was made of PBMCs. These receptor sequences come from a man aged 18 to 30 in good health and CMV-seronegative. Both conserved end residues are part of each CDR3. Fields, in order: J gene, V gene, D gene, clone size, CDR3 protein, CDR3 DNA. D genes are given only for firm matches. Rows give clone size only sometimes, using once, few, many, or a class for an expanded clone.

j_gene: TRBJ1-1; v_gene: TRBV6-1; d_gene: .; abundance: few; CDR3aa: CASRVTGSGAFF; CDR3nt: TGTGCCAGCAGGGTCACAGGTTCCGGAGCTTTCTTT
j_gene: TRBJ1-1; v_gene: TRBV19; d_gene: .; abundance: .; CDR3aa: CASSSRQANTEAFF; CDR3nt: TGTGCCAGTAGTAGCAGACAGGCGAACACTGAAGCTTTCTTT
j_gene: TRBJ2-1; v_gene: TRBV27; d_gene: .; abundance: .; CDR3aa: CASSILPTGYEQFF; CDR3nt: TGTGCCAGCAGTATACTACCAACAGGGTATGAGCAGTTCTTC
j_gene: TRBJ2-1; v_gene: TRBV7-9; d_gene: .; abundance: once; CDR3aa: CASSLDRANEQFF; CDR3nt: TGTGCCAGCAGCTTAGACAGGGCTAATGAGCAGTTCTTC
j_gene: TRBJ1-3; v_gene: TRBV4-1; d_gene: .; abundance: .; CDR3aa: CASSQDRGAQAGGGNTIYF; CDR3nt: TGCGCCAGCAGCCAAGATCGAGGGGCCCAAGCGGGAGGTGGAAACACCATATATTTT
j_gene: TRBJ1-2; v_gene: TRBV9; d_gene: .; abundance: .; CDR3aa: CASSVDWSGSSNYGYTF; CDR3nt: TGTGCCAGCAGCGTAGATTGGTCGGGTTCGAGTAACTATGGCTACACCTTC
j_gene: TRBJ2-7; v_gene: TRBV7-8; d_gene: .; abundance: .; CDR3aa: CASSLAETYEQYF; CDR3nt: TGTGCCAGCAGCTTAGCGGAGACCTACGAGCAGTACTTC
j_gene: TRBJ2-1; v_gene: TRBV7-2; d_gene: .; abundance: few; CDR3aa: CASSPRGSFSNEQFF; CDR3nt: TGTGCCAGCAGCCCCCGTGGGAGTTTCAGCAATGAGCAGTTCTTC
j_gene: TRBJ2-3; v_gene: TRBV7-9; d_gene: TRBD2; abundance: .; CDR3aa: CASKGLAGTDTQYF; CDR3nt: TGTGCCAGCAAGGGACTAGCGGGCACAGATACGCAGTATTTT
j_gene: TRBJ1-1; v_gene: TRBV7-3; d_gene: .; abundance: .; CDR3aa: CASSPGGTEAFF; CDR3nt: TGTGCCAGCAGCCCTGGAGGCACTGAAGCTTTCTTT
j_gene: TRBJ2-7; v_gene: TRBV28; d_gene: TRBD2; abundance: .; CDR3aa: CASSSRLAVVYEQYF; CDR3nt: TGTGCCAGCAGTTCCCGACTAGCGGTAGTCTACGAGCAGTACTTC
j_gene: TRBJ1-1; v_gene: TRBV19; d_gene: .; abundance: .; CDR3aa: CASKRVNTEAFF; CDR3nt: TGTGCCAGTAAGAGGGTGAACACTGAAGCTTTCTTT
j_gene: TRBJ1-4; v_gene: TRBV30; d_gene: .; abundance: few; CDR3aa: CAWTRPRVFNEKLFF; CDR3nt: TGTGCCTGGACACGTCCTCGGGTATTTAATGAAAAACTGTTTTTT
j_gene: TRBJ1-2; v_gene: TRBV28; d_gene: .; abundance: .; CDR3aa: CAARGPYGYTF; CDR3nt: TGTGCCGCTAGGGGTCCCTATGGCTACACCTTC
j_gene: TRBJ2-1; v_gene: TRBV15; d_gene: .; abundance: .; CDR3aa: CATSRGHNNEQFF; CDR3nt: TGTGCCACCAGCAGAGGCCACAACAATGAGCAGTTCTTC
j_gene: TRBJ2-5; v_gene: TRBV10-3; d_gene: TRBD2; abundance: .; CDR3aa: CAIRSGSGQETQYF; CDR3nt: TGTGCCATCAGAAGCGGGAGTGGGCAAGAGACCCAGTACTTC
j_gene: TRBJ2-1; v_gene: TRBV30; d_gene: TRBD2; abundance: once; CDR3aa: CAWSLAGALYNEQFF; CDR3nt: TGTGCCTGGAGTCTAGCGGGAGCACTTTACAATGAGCAGTTCTTC
j_gene: TRBJ2-7; v_gene: TRBV7-2; d_gene: .; abundance: .; CDR3aa: CASSQTGGDRSYEQYF; CDR3nt: TGTGCCAGCAGCCAAACAGGGGGGGATAGGTCCTACGAGCAGTACTTC
j_gene: TRBJ1-1; v_gene: TRBV7-8; d_gene: TRBD1; abundance: .; CDR3aa: CASTLTGGTEAFF; CDR3nt: TGTGCCAGCACCTTGACAGGGGGCACTGAAGCTTTCTTT
j_gene: TRBJ2-7; v_gene: TRBV6-5; d_gene: .; abundance: .; CDR3aa: CASSDLLKGVNEQYF; CDR3nt: TGTGCCAGCAGCGACCTTCTAAAGGGAGTAAACGAGCAGTACTTC
j_gene: TRBJ1-2; v_gene: TRBV19; d_gene: .; abundance: once; CDR3aa: CASSMVLDYSGYTF; CDR3nt: TGTGCCAGTAGTATGGTGTTAGATTATAGTGGCTACACCTTC
j_gene: TRBJ2-1; v_gene: TRBV11-1; d_gene: TRBD2; abundance: .; CDR3aa: CASSLKGLANYNEQFF; CDR3nt: TGTGCCAGCAGCTTAAAGGGACTAGCGAATTACAATGAGCAGTTCTTC
j_gene: TRBJ1-3; v_gene: TRBV27; d_gene: .; abundance: once; CDR3aa: CASSRTFRSGNTIYF; CDR3nt: TGTGCCAGCAGCCGGACTTTCCGCTCTGGAAACACCATATATTTT
j_gene: TRBJ2-5; v_gene: TRBV12-5; d_gene: .; abundance: .; CDR3aa: CASGLVLGGLAKTQYF; CDR3nt: TGTGCTAGTGGTTTGGTACTGGGGGGTTTAGCGAAGACCCAGTACTTC
j_gene: TRBJ1-5; v_gene: TRBV27; d_gene: .; abundance: once; CDR3aa: CASSFGMSNQPQHF; CDR3nt: TGTGCCAGCAGTTTCGGTATGAGCAATCAGCCCCAGCATTTT
j_gene: TRBJ2-2; v_gene: TRBV7-2; d_gene: .; abundance: .; CDR3aa: CASSLVASRLSGELFF; CDR3nt: TGTGCCAGCAGCTTAGTTGCGAGCCGTCTGAGCGGGGAGCTGTTTTTT
j_gene: TRBJ2-7; v_gene: TRBV30; d_gene: .; abundance: .; CDR3aa: CAWRAVQRSPYEQYF; CDR3nt: TGTGCCTGGAGAGCGGTCCAGCGGAGTCCCTACGAGCAGTACTTC
j_gene: TRBJ2-5; v_gene: TRBV28; d_gene: .; abundance: .; CDR3aa: CASGDRLQETQYF; CDR3nt: TGTGCCAGCGGCGACAGGCTCCAAGAGACCCAGTACTTC
j_gene: TRBJ2-5; v_gene: TRBV5-4; d_gene: TRBD2; abundance: .; CDR3aa: CASSEGLAGGPKETQYF; CDR3nt: TGTGCCAGCAGCGAGGGACTAGCGGGAGGACCCAAAGAGACCCAGTACTTC